The rows below give T cell receptor beta chains drawn from one sample of a study of T cell responses to AZD1222 COVID-19 vaccine. The repertoire was sequenced with immunoSEQ multiplex PCR; TCRdb's copy has only in-frame clones and lacks some. The sample has 240,000 or so clones, 90% to 95% seen once. The sample here was peripheral blood, taken on day 0 of AZD1222 vaccination. The origin of the receptors is an adult in good health. CDR3s include the opening cysteine and the closing phenylalanine or tryptophan. The order of the fields is D gene, clone size, J gene, V gene, CDR3 DNA, CDR3 protein. A D gene is named only where the DNA matches it firmly. Size values are once, few and many counts, or a class for expanded clones, and some rows have none.

>-|-|TRBJ2-7|TRBV6-1
TGTGCCAGCAGTGAAGGGGTATCCTACGAGCAGTACTTC
CASSEGVSYEQYF
>-|-|TRBJ1-6|TRBV12-2
TGTGCAAGTCGCCCCCTGACAGGGTCGAATTCACCCCTCCACTTT
CASRPLTGSNSPLHF
>-|-|TRBJ1-6|TRBV7-2
TGTGCCAGCAGCTCCGAGTTTGCCTATAATTCACCCCTCCACTTT
CASSSEFAYNSPLHF
>-|-|TRBJ1-1|TRBV6-5
TGTGCCAGCAGTTACTCGAGACAGATGAACACTGAAGCTTTCTTT
CASSYSRQMNTEAFF
>TRBD1|-|TRBJ1-5|TRBV6-1
TGTGCCAGCAGTGAAGGTCCGGGACAGGGAGCGCCCCAGCATTTT
CASSEGPGQGAPQHF
>TRBD1|-|TRBJ1-2|TRBV28
TGTGCCAGCACCTCAGGACAGGGGGGCGGCTACACCTTC
CASTSGQGGGYTF
>-|-|TRBJ2-7|TRBV11-2
TGTGCCAGCAGCTACGGAGGGGCGGGTGATACCTACGAGCAGTACTTC
CASSYGGAGDTYEQYF
>-|-|TRBJ2-7|TRBV13
TGTGCCAGCAGCTTAAAAGGCCTGATCTCCTACGAGCAGTACTTC
CASSLKGLISYEQYF
>-|-|TRBJ1-2|TRBV12-5
TGTGCTAGTGGAAAGGGGGGGAACTATGGCTACACCTTC
CASGKGGNYGYTF
>-|-|TRBJ2-2|TRBV5-1
TGCGCCAGCAGCTTGGAACACAGGGCCGCCGGGGAGCTGTTTTTT
CASSLEHRAAGELFF
>-|-|TRBJ2-7|TRBV3-1/TRBV3-2
TGTGCCAGCAGCTCCCGGGACACCTACGAGCAGTACTTC
CASSSRDTYEQYF
>-|-|TRBJ2-7|TRBV7-9
TGTGCCAGCAGCTTAGAGTCCTTTGGGGTGCAGGGATCCTACGAGCAGTACTTC
CASSLESFGVQGSYEQYF
>-|once|TRBJ2-3|TRBV27
TGTGCCATCAAAAGCCTAGCCCCTAGCACAGATACGCAGTATTTT
CAIKSLAPSTDTQYF
>-|-|TRBJ1-3|TRBV7-2
TGTGCCAGCAGCCGAGGGTCTCGAAACACCATATATTTT
CASSRGSRNTIYF
>TRBD2|-|TRBJ2-3|TRBV29-1
TGCAGCGTTGACGGGACTAGCGGGAGCGCTAGCACAGATACGCAGTATTTT
CSVDGTSGSASTDTQYF
>-|-|TRBJ2-2|TRBV5-1
TGCGCCAGCAGCTTGGAGGGGCATTCCGGGGAGCTGTTTTTT
CASSLEGHSGELFF
>-|-|TRBJ2-2|TRBV10-2
TGCGCCAGCACCCCGGGACCGGGGGACACCGGGGAGCTGTTTTTT
CASTPGPGDTGELFF